This is a list of T cell receptor beta chains from one sample in a study of regulatory T cells in long-lasting Graves disease. TCRdb reprocessed the multiplex PCR reads with MiXCR, giving one entry per CDR3 protein. The sample has some 370,000 distinct CDR3 sequences, roughly 20% seen once; the top ten hold around 21%. This specimen consisted of peripheral blood mononuclear cells (PBMCs), obtained when the disease was refractory, from a patient treated with antithyroid drugs. The receptors here all came from a female donor with Graves disease. Both conserved end residues are part of each CDR3. A D gene is named only where the DNA matches it firmly. The size entry is marked missing in some rows and otherwise reads once, few, many or a size class.

d_call j_call v_call clone_size cdr3_nt cdr3_aa
TRBD1 TRBJ1-1 TRBV28 many TGTGCCAGCAGTTTTTGGACAGGGGACATGAACACTGAAGCTTTCTTT CASSFWTGDMNTEAFF
. TRBJ2-7 TRBV12-3/TRBV12-4 many TGTGCCAGCAGTCCCGTCGGGGTGGGAGCCTACGAGCAGTACTTC CASSPVGVGAYEQYF
TRBD2 TRBJ2-7 TRBV11-2 many TGTGCCAGCAGCACGCTAGCGGGACTGAGCTCCTACGAGCAGTACTTC CASSTLAGLSSYEQYF
. TRBJ2-4 TRBV19 few TGTGCCAGTAGTGGCAGGTACAACATTCAGTACTTC CASSGRYNIQYF
. TRBJ1-6 TRBV5-1 few TGCGCCAGCAGCCCATTACAGAATTCACCCCTCCACTTT CASSPLQNSPLHF
. TRBJ1-6 TRBV6-5 many TGTGCCAGCAGTTACCTAACCGGGCCGCTGAGGGGCTCACCCCTCCACTTT CASSYLTGPLRGSPLHF
TRBD2 TRBJ2-7 TRBV6-5 many TGTGCCAGCAGTTACGTCGGCGGGAGTCTGGAGGAGCAGTACTTC CASSYVGGSLEEQYF
TRBD2 TRBJ2-1 TRBV11-2 . TGTGCCAGCAGCTTTCGACTAGCGGGCCTACTGAATGAGCAGTTCTTC CASSFRLAGLLNEQFF
TRBD2 TRBJ2-3 TRBV6-5 . TGTGCCAGCAGTTACTCCCTAGGGGTTCGAGCGGGAGGTACAGATACGCAGTATTTT CASSYSLGVRAGGTDTQYF
. TRBJ1-2 TRBV6-1 . TGTGCCAGCAGAGTAGGGGATCTCTATGGCTACACCTTC CASRVGDLYGYTF
. TRBJ2-2 TRBV3-1 few TGTGCCAGCAGCCGAGGTAACGGGGAGCTGTTTTTT CASSRGNGELFF
. TRBJ1-2 TRBV13 few TGTGCCAGCAGCTTATCTGAATATGGCTACACCTTC CASSLSEYGYTF
. TRBJ2-2 TRBV7-2 . TGTGCCAGCTCGCCTTCTATGTATGGCGGCACCGGGGAGCTGTTTTTT CASSPSMYGGTGELFF
. TRBJ1-2 TRBV12-3/TRBV12-4 many TGTGCCAGCAGTTTCCTAATCCGGGGTGGCGGTGACTATGGCTACACCTTC CASSFLIRGGGDYGYTF
. TRBJ2-5 TRBV20-1 many TGCAGTGCTACAGGGGAAATGGGCGAGGAGACCCAGTACTTC CSATGEMGEETQYF
TRBD1 TRBJ2-5 TRBV29-1 many TGCAGCGTTGGACAGGGAACCCTTCTAGAGACCCAGTACTTC CSVGQGTLLETQYF